These T cell receptor beta chains were read from a single sample in a study of blood T cell repertoires in COVID-19. Sequencing used immunoSEQ multiplex PCR; TCRdb keeps in-frame clones, though not all of them. The sample lists tens of thousands of clones, about 79% seen once, with under 30% in the top ten. Sequencing used peripheral blood. Source of these receptors: a man in his 70s with acute or convalescent COVID-19. Both conserved end residues are part of each CDR3. Each record gives: V gene, J gene, D gene, clone size, CDR3 DNA, CDR3 protein. D genes are given only for firm matches. A row's size may be missing; if present it is once, few, many or a size class.

TRBV5-1	TRBJ1-2	NA	NA	TGCGCCAGCAGAACAGATAGTAACTATGGCTACACCTTC	CASRTDSNYGYTF
TRBV5-4	TRBJ2-3	TRBD1	NA	TGTGCCAGCAGCCGGGACAGGGGCACAGATACGCAGTATTTT	CASSRDRGTDTQYF
TRBV27	TRBJ1-4	TRBD1	NA	TGTGCCAGCAGCCCAGGACAGGGGGGCTCCTTAACTAATGAAAAACTGTTTTTT	CASSPGQGGSLTNEKLFF
TRBV5-4	TRBJ1-2	TRBD1	NA	TGTGCCAGCAGCTCCCCCCAGGGGGTAAACTATGGCTACACCTTC	CASSSPQGVNYGYTF
TRBV4-3	TRBJ2-1	TRBD2	NA	TGCGCCAGCAGCCTTCTAGCGGGAGTGGGTGAGCAGTTCTTC	CASSLLAGVGEQFF
TRBV6-2/TRBV6-3	TRBJ2-2	NA	NA	TGTGCCAGCAGTTACAGGGACATGGCGAACACCGGGGAGCTGTTTTTT	CASSYRDMANTGELFF
TRBV5-1	TRBJ2-3	TRBD2	NA	TGCGCCAGCAGATCCGGACTAGCGGGAGGAGATACGCAGTATTTT	CASRSGLAGGDTQYF
TRBV30	TRBJ1-2	NA	few	TGTGCCTGGTCCGAGGGCAGGGGAGATGGCTACACCTTC	CAWSEGRGDGYTF
TRBV27	TRBJ2-6	NA	NA	TGTGCCAGCAGTTTAACGGCGGCGTCGTCTTTCTCTGGGGCCAACGTCCTGACTTTC	CASSLTAASSFSGANVLTF
TRBV30	TRBJ2-1	NA	NA	TGTGCCTGGAGTGTGGGGGGAGCCCGGGACAATGAGCAGTTCTTC	CAWSVGGARDNEQFF
TRBV5-4	TRBJ2-3	NA	NA	TGTGCCAGCAGCTTGGGAGTAGCACTAAGCACAGATACGCAGTATTTT	CASSLGVALSTDTQYF
TRBV28	TRBJ2-7	TRBD2	NA	TGTGCCAGCAGTCCTCCAGCGGGAATGATCTACGAGCAGTACTTC	CASSPPAGMIYEQYF
TRBV6-5	TRBJ2-7	NA	NA	TGTGCCAGCAGTTACCGCAATACGGTCGGCGAGCAGTACTTC	CASSYRNTVGEQYF
TRBV5-6	TRBJ1-1	NA	NA	TGTGCCAGCAGCCTTGGAGGGGCTTTGGGCACTGAAGCTTTCTTT	CASSLGGALGTEAFF
TRBV7-3	TRBJ2-1	NA	NA	TGTGCCAGCAGCCCTCCTAGCGCGTACAATGAGCAGTTCTTC	CASSPPSAYNEQFF
TRBV7-7	TRBJ2-2	NA	NA	TGTGCCAGCAGCTTAGCAAGGGGGAACACCGGGGAGCTGTTTTTT	CASSLARGNTGELFF
TRBV6-5	TRBJ2-5	NA	NA	TGTGCCAGCAGGACGACAGACCAAGAGACCCAGTACTTC	CASRTTDQETQYF
TRBV5-4	TRBJ1-4	TRBD1	NA	TGTGCCAGCAGTTACAGGGGGGGTAATGAAAAACTGTTTTTT	CASSYRGGNEKLFF
TRBV6-6	TRBJ1-1	NA	NA	TGTGCCAGCAGTCCCCAGGGTTACACTGAAGCTTTCTTT	CASSPQGYTEAFF
TRBV3-1/TRBV3-2	TRBJ2-2	TRBD2	NA	TGTGCCAGCAGCCCCTATGGACTAGCGGGAGTGGACACCGGGGAGCTGTTTTTT	CASSPYGLAGVDTGELFF
TRBV4-1	TRBJ1-1	NA	NA	TGCGCCAGCAGCCCCCAAGGTGGGCAAACAAACACTGAAGCTTTCTTT	CASSPQGGQTNTEAFF
TRBV28	TRBJ2-3	NA	NA	TGTGCCAGCAGTTTTCAGCGAGATACGCAGTATTTT	CASSFQRDTQYF
TRBV25-1	TRBJ2-4	TRBD1	NA	TGTGCCAGCAGTGAACCAGGGGGTGCCAAAAACATTCAGTACTTC	CASSEPGGAKNIQYF
TRBV3-1/TRBV3-2	TRBJ2-7	NA	NA	TGTGCCAGCAAGAGAGACAGGTACACCTACGAGCAGTACTTC	CASKRDRYTYEQYF
TRBV4-2	TRBJ2-5	TRBD2	NA	TGTGCCAGGCAAGCGGGAGAGGAGACCCAGTACTTC	CARQAGEETQYF
TRBV27	TRBJ1-4	NA	NA	TGTGCCAGCAGTCAGCATCCCCATAGACAGAGACCAACTAATGAAAAACTGTTTTTT	CASSQHPHRQRPTNEKLFF
TRBV10-2	TRBJ2-5	TRBD2	NA	TGCGCCAGCAGTGGCGAGACTAGCGGGAGCGGTTTCCAAGAGACCCAGTACTTC	CASSGETSGSGFQETQYF
TRBV2	TRBJ2-7	NA	NA	TGTGCCAGCAGTTTGGGCAGCGGCGAGCAGTACTTC	CASSLGSGEQYF
TRBV15	TRBJ2-5	TRBD2	NA	TGTGCCACCAGCAGAGGTCTTTGGTCGGGGGAGGGGGAGACCCAGTACTTC	CATSRGLWSGEGETQYF
TRBV6-1	TRBJ2-7	TRBD1	NA	TGTGCCAGCAGTGGGGGTGGGACAGGGGGGACCTACGAGCAGTACTTC	CASSGGGTGGTYEQYF
TRBV19	TRBJ2-6	NA	few	TGTGCCACCAAAAACAGGGTAACTGGGGCCAACGTCCTGACTTTC	CATKNRVTGANVLTF
TRBV19	TRBJ2-2	TRBD2	few	TGTGCCAGTAGTATTGGGGCTAGCGGGACCGGCGGGGAGCTGTTTTTT	CASSIGASGTGGELFF
TRBV7-2	TRBJ1-5	NA	NA	TGTGCCAGCAGCAGCCCCAATCAGCCCCAGCATTTT	CASSSPNQPQHF
TRBV30	TRBJ2-2	TRBD1	NA	TGTGCCTGGAGTCTTGGACAGGGAGCGAACACCGGGGAGCTGTTTTTT	CAWSLGQGANTGELFF
TRBV2	TRBJ2-7	TRBD1	NA	TGTGCCAGCAGTGATTTGGGACAGGGTTCCCACGAGCAGTACTTC	CASSDLGQGSHEQYF
TRBV7-3	TRBJ1-3	TRBD1	NA	TGTGCCAGCAGCTTATTTCCACAGGGGGCTGGAAACACCATATATTTT	CASSLFPQGAGNTIYF
TRBV24-1	TRBJ2-1	TRBD2	NA	TGTGCCACCAGTGACCGGACTAGCGGGTTATACAATGAGCAGTTCTTC	CATSDRTSGLYNEQFF
TRBV5-1	TRBJ1-1	TRBD1	NA	TGCGCCAGCAGCCCCGGGACAGGGGTACTCGGCACTGAAGCTTTCTTT	CASSPGTGVLGTEAFF
TRBV2	TRBJ2-1	TRBD2	NA	TGTGCCACCGAAGCGGGGGAGTCCTACAATGAGCAGTTCTTC	CATEAGESYNEQFF
TRBV7-9	TRBJ2-5	TRBD2	NA	TGTGCCAGCAGCCCACGCCGGGGGGGGCAACAAGAGACCCAGTACTTC	CASSPRRGGQQETQYF
TRBV7-7	TRBJ2-3	NA	NA	TGTGCCAGCAGCCCCAGGGTGTCTAGCACAGATACGCAGTATTTT	CASSPRVSSTDTQYF
TRBV29-1	TRBJ2-3	NA	NA	TGCAGCGTTGAAGATTCGTCTCGCACAGATACGCAGTATTTT	CSVEDSSRTDTQYF
TRBV28	TRBJ2-1	NA	NA	TGTGCCAGCAGTACGTGGTCCCAGGGATCATTTGAGCAGTTCTTC	CASSTWSQGSFEQFF
TRBV3-1/TRBV3-2	TRBJ2-7	NA	NA	TGTGCCAGCAGCCAAGATAGGCGGTTCTACGAGCAGTACTTC	CASSQDRRFYEQYF
TRBV14	TRBJ2-2	NA	NA	TGTGCCAGCAGCCAAGGACAGAGCACCGGGGAGCTGTTTTTT	CASSQGQSTGELFF
TRBV2	TRBJ2-7	NA	NA	TGTGCCAGCAGTGGACAGGTTCGCTCCTACGAGCAGTACTTC	CASSGQVRSYEQYF
TRBV9	TRBJ2-5	TRBD1	once	TGTGCCAGCGGCCCCGGGACAGGGCACCAAGAGACCCAGTACTTC	CASGPGTGHQETQYF
TRBV2	TRBJ1-2	TRBD1	few	TGTGCCAGCACCCCGGGACAGGGGCGGGGCTATGGCTACACCTTC	CASTPGQGRGYGYTF
TRBV27	TRBJ2-4	TRBD2	NA	TGTGCCAGCAGTTTAGTTGGACTAGCGGGAGGGCAGGGAAACATTCAGTACTTC	CASSLVGLAGGQGNIQYF
TRBV6-2/TRBV6-3	TRBJ2-7	TRBD1	NA	TGTGCCAGCAGTTACCCTCAGGACAGGGGATCCTACGAGCAGTACTTC	CASSYPQDRGSYEQYF
TRBV29-1	TRBJ1-1	NA	NA	TGCAGCGTTCCAAGGAGCAACACTGAAGCTTTCTTT	CSVPRSNTEAFF
TRBV7-9	TRBJ1-2	NA	NA	TGTGCCAGCAGCCCTACGTCCGGGGACTATGGCTACACCTTC	CASSPTSGDYGYTF
TRBV18	TRBJ1-5	NA	NA	TGTGCCAGCTCATCAGGGAGACAGGCACAGCATCAGCCCCAGCATTTT	CASSSGRQAQHQPQHF
TRBV5-1	TRBJ1-4	NA	NA	TGCGCCAGCAGCTTGAGGCCACAGGGTAATGAAAAACTGTTTTTT	CASSLRPQGNEKLFF
TRBV3-1/TRBV3-2	TRBJ1-2	TRBD1	NA	TGTGCCAGCAGAACCGGGACAGGGGGCGATGGCTACACCTTC	CASRTGTGGDGYTF
TRBV2	TRBJ1-6	TRBD1	NA	TGTGCCAGCAGTGACTTACACAGGGGGCTGGAGGAGAATAATTCACCCCTCCACTTT	CASSDLHRGLEENNSPLHF
TRBV14	TRBJ2-1	TRBD2	NA	TGTGCCAGCAGCCAAGCAGTGCGGGAGATAGGTGAGCAGTTCTTC	CASSQAVREIGEQFF
TRBV6-2/TRBV6-3	TRBJ2-3	TRBD2	once	TGTGCCAGCAGTTCCCATAGCGGGGCTAGCACAGATACGCAGTATTTT	CASSSHSGASTDTQYF
TRBV30	TRBJ2-7	NA	NA	TGTGCCTGTCACAGGGTCTCCTACGAGCAGTACTTC	CACHRVSYEQYF